This TCR beta chain originates from a study of T cells in Graves' hyperthyroidism and ophthalmopathy. Study conclusions and caveats: The model foresaw ophthalmopathy a median roughly 6 months prior to onset.

A word on this clonotype: Its antigen is not identified.

Stable hyperthyroidism: no ophthalmopathy progression over 18 months of follow-up. The source material, RNA transcripts, was used to amplify TCR beta CDR3 regions. A first-round RT-PCR of the TCR CDR3 used the HTBI primer set. Using its own MiXCR run on the multiplex PCR reads, TCRdb lists one record per CDR3 protein. The sample has about 700,000 distinct CDR3 sequences, 14% seen once; the top ten hold more than 8.5%. This CDR3 comprises 16 residues. Trimming shortened V by 3 bases and J by 10 bases, and 22 bases separated the two germline ends. Germline V lookup: CDR1 GTSNPN, CDR2 SVGIG (reference sequence).

Source material: blood. The clonotype comes from a woman between 18 and 29 years old with Graves' hyperthyroidism. The V call is TRBV30, the J call TRBJ1-6, with D perhaps TRBD1 (6 bases). The CDR3 DNA sequence: TGTGCCTGGAGCCCAACTGGCCAGGGGCGGTTATCACCCCTCCACTTT. This gives the protein CAWSPTGQGRLSPLHF.